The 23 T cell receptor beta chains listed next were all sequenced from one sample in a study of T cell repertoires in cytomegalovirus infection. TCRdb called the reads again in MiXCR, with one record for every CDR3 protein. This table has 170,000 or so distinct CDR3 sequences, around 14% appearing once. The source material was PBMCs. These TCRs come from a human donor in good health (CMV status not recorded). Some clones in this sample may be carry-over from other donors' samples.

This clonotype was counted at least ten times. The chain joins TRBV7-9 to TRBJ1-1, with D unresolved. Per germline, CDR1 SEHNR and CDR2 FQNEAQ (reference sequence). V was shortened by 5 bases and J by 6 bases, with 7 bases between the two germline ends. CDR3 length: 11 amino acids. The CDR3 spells CASSPEAEAFF. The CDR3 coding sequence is TGTGCCAGCAGCCCCGAGGCTGAAGCTTTCTTT.

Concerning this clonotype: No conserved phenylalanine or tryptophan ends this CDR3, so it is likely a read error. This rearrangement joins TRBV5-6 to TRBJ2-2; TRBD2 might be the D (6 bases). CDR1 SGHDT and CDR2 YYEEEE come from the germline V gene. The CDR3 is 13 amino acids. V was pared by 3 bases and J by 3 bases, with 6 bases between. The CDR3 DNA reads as TGTGCCAGCAGCTGGGACTACACCGGGGAGCTGTTTTCT. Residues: CASSWDYTGELFS.

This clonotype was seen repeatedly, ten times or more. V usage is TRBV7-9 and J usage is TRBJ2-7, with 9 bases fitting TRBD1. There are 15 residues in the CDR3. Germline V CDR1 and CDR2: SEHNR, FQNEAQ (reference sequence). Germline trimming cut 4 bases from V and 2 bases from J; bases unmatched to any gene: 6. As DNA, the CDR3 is TGTGCCAGCAGCTCGTCCGGGACAGGGACCTACGAGCAGTACTTC. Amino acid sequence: CASSSSGTGTYEQYF.

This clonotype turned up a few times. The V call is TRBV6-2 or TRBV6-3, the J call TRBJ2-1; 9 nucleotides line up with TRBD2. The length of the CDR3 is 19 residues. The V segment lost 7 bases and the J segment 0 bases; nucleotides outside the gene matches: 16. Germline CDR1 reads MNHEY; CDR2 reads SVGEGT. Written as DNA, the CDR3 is TGTGCCAGCAATGGGGACCCGGCGGGAGGGAAAAGCTCCTACAATGAGCAGTTCTTC. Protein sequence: CASNGDPAGGKSSYNEQFF.

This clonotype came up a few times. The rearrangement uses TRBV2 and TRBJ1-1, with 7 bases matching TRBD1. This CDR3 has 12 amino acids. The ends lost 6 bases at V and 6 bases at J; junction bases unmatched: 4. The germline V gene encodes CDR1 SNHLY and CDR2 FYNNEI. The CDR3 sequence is CASSGTVAEAFF. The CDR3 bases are TGTGCCAGCAGCGGGACAGTTGCTGAAGCTTTCTTT.

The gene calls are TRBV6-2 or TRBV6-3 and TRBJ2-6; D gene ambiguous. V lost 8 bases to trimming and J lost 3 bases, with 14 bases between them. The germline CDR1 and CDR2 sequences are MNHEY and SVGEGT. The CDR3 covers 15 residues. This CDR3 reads CASYRSTGGANVLTF. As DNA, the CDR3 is TGTGCCAGCTACCGCTCTACTGGTGGGGCCAACGTCCTGACTTTC.

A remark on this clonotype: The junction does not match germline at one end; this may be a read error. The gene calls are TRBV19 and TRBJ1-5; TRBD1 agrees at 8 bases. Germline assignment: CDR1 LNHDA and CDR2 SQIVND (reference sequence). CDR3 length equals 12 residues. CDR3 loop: CTSQGANQPQHF. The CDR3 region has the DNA TGTACCAGTCAGGGGGCCAATCAGCCCCAGCATTTT.

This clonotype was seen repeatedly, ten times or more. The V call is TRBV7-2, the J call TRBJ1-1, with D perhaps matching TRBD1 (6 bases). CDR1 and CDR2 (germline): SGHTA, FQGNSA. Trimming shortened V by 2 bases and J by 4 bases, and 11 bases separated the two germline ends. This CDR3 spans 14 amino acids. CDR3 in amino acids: CASSLRGFVTEAFF. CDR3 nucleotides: TGTGCCAGCAGCTTAAGGGGGTTCGTCACTGAAGCTTTCTTT.

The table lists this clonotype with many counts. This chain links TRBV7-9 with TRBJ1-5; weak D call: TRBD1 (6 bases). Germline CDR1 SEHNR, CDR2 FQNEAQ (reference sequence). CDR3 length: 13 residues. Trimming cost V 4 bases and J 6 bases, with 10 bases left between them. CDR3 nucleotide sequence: TGTGCCAGCAGCTCCGACAGGACTCAGCCCCAGCATTTT. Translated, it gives CASSSDRTQPQHF.

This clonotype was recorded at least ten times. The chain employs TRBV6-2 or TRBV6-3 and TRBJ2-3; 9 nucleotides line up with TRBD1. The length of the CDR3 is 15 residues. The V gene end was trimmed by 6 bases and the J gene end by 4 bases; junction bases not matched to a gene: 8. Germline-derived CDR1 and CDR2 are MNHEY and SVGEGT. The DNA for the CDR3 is TGTGCCAGCAGAGTACAGGGGGCGAACCCAGATACGCAGTATTTT. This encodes CASRVQGANPDTQYF.

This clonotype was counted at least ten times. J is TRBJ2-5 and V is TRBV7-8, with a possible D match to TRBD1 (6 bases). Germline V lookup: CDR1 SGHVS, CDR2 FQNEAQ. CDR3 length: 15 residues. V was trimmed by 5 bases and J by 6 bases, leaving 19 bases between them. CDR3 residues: CASSLVAGDLQTQYF. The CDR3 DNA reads TGTGCCAGCAGCCTTGTGGCAGGGGACCTGCAGACCCAGTACTTC.

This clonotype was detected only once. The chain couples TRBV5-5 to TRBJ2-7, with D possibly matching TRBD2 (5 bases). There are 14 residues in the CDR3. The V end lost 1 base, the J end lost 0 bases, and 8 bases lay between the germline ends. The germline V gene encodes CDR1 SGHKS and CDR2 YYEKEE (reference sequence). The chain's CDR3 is CASSLMGSSYEQYF. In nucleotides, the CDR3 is TGTGCCAGCAGCTTGATGGGGAGCTCCTACGAGCAGTACTTC.

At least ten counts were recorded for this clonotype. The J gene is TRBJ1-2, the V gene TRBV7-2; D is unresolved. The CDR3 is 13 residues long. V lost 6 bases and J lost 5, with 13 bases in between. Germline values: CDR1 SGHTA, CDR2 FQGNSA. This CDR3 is CASSPPVEYGYTF. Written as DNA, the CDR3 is TGTGCCAGCAGTCCCCCCGTGGAATATGGCTACACCTTC.

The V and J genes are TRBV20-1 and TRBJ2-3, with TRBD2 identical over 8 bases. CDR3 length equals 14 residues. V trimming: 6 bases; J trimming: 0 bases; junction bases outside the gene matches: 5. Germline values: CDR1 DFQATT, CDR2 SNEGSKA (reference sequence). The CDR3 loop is CSALQRGSTDTQYF. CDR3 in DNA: TGCAGTGCACTGCAGCGGGGGAGCACAGATACGCAGTATTTT.

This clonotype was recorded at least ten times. CDR3: CASSLYRDRGLYNSPLHF. The DNA for the CDR3 is TGTGCCAGCAGCTTGTACCGGGACAGGGGCCTCTATAATTCACCCCTCCACTTT. This chain uses TRBV7-9 with TRBJ1-6; 10 nucleotides align to TRBD1. V dropped 3 bases and J dropped 3; count of bases not matched to a gene: 8. The CDR3 loop spans 18 amino acids. Germline V CDR1 and CDR2: SEHNR, FQNEAQ (reference sequence).

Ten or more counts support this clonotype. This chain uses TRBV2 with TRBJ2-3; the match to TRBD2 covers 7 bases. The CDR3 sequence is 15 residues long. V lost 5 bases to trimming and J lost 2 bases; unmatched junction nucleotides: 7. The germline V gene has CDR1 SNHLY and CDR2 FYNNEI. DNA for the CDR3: TGTGCCAGCAGTCCAAGCGGGATGACCACAGATACGCAGTATTTT. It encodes CASSPSGMTTDTQYF.

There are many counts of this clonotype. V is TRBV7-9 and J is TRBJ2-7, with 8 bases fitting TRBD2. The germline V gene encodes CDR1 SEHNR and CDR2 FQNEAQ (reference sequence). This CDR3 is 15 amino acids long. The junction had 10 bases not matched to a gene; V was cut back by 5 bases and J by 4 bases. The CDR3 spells CASSTSGGGVYEQYF. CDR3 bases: TGTGCCAGCAGCACCTCGGGGGGGGGCGTTTACGAGCAGTACTTC. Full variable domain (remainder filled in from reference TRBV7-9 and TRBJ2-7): DTGVSQNPRHKITKRGQNVTFRCDPISEHNRLYWYRQTLGQGPEFLTYFQNEAQLEKSRLLSDRFSAERPKGSFSTLEIQRTEQGDSAMYLCASSTSGGGVYEQYFGPGTRLTVT.

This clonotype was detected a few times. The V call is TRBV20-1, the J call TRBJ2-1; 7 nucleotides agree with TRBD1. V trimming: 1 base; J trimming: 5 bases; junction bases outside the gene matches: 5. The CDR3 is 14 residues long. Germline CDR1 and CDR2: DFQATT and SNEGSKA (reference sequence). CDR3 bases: TGCAGTGCTAGAGCGCCGGACAGGAACAATGAGCAGTTCTTC. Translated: CSARAPDRNNEQFF.

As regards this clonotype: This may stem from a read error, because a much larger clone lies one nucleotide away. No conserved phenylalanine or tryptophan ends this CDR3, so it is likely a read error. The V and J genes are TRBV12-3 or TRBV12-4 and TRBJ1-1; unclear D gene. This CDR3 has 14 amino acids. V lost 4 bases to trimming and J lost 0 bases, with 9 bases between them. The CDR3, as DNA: TGTGCCAGCAGTTCCCGACCATTGAACACTGAAGCTTTCCTT. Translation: CASSSRPLNTEAFL.

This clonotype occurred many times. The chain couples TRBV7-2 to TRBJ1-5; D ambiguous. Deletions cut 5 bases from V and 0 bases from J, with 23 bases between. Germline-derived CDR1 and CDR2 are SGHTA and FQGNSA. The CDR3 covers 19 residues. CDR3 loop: CASSRSNGVSVFSNQPQHF. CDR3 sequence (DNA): TGTGCCAGCAGCCGATCCAATGGGGTCAGCGTTTTTAGCAATCAGCCCCAGCATTTT.

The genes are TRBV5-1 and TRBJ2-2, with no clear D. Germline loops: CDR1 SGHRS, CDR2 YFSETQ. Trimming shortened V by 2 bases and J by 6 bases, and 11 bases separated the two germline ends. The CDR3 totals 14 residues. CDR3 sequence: CASSFQQVPGELFF. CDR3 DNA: TGCGCCAGCAGCTTTCAACAAGTCCCCGGGGAGCTGTTTTTT.

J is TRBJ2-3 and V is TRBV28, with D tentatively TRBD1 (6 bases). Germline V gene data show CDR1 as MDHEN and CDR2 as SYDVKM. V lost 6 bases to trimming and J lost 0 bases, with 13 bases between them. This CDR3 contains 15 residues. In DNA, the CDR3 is TGTGCCAGCAGGAGCAGGGGTAGGAGCACAGATACGCAGTATTTT. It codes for CASRSRGRSTDTQYF.

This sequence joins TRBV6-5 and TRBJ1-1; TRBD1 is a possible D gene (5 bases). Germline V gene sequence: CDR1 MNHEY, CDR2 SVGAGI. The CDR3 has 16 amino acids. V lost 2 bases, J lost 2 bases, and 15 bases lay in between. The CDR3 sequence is CASSYLSAGSNTEAFF. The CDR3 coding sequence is TGTGCCAGCAGTTACCTCTCGGCAGGGTCCAACACTGAAGCTTTCTTT.